These 15 T cell receptor beta chains originate from one sample sequenced in a study of CD8+CD57+ T cells in acquired aplastic anemia. Before being chosen for sequencing, patients had shown CD8+CD57+ cell expansion by flow cytometry. The study profiled TCR beta VDJ and CDR3 using genomic DNA as template. TCRdb redid the calling of the reads with MiXCR, one entry per CDR3 protein. The table includes roughly 240,000 distinct CDR3 sequences, around 46% detected once. Sequenced input: sorted CD4+, CD8+, or CD8+CD57+ T cells (not recorded which) from PBMCs. All receptors derive from a human donor with aplastic anemia.

The V call is TRBV5-1, the J call TRBJ2-3, with 15 bases aligning to TRBD2. V shed 4 bases, J shed 0 bases, and the junction held 6 bases outside the gene matches. CDR1 is SGHRS and CDR2 is YFSETQ in the germline V gene. The CDR3 runs 18 residues. The CDR3 loop is CASSLGLAGGPSTDTQYF. In nucleotides, the CDR3 is TGCGCCAGCAGCCTGGGACTAGCGGGGGGCCCGAGCACAGATACGCAGTATTTT.

Written as DNA, the CDR3 is TGTGCCAGTAGTTTACTTAGGCAGGACGACCTAATCGTTTTTTGCAATCAGCCCCAGCATTTT. It translates to CASSLLRQDDLIVFCNQPQHF. The chain has TRBV19 and TRBJ1-5; D remains ambiguous. Trimming removed 5 bases from V and 2 bases from J, with 31 bases in between. CDR1 LNHDA and CDR2 SQIVND come from the germline V gene (reference sequence). The CDR3 has 21 residues.

V usage is TRBV5-1 and J usage is TRBJ2-1; possible D gene TRBD2, 6 bases. Germline V gene data show CDR1 as SGHRS and CDR2 as YFSETQ. V lost 0 bases and J 6 bases, leaving 16 bases between the germline ends. The CDR3 has 16 residues. The CDR3 DNA reads as TGCGCCAGCAGCTTGGATCTGGACTATTTTGGCAATGAGCAGTTCTTC. It codes for CASSLDLDYFGNEQFF.

J is TRBJ2-7 and V is TRBV7-6, with D possibly called TRBD1 or TRBD2 (5 bases each). With 3 bases removed from V and 6 bases from J, the gap between germline ends came to 15 bases. This CDR3 region has 14 residues. Germline lookup yields CDR1 SGHVS and CDR2 FNYEAQ. DNA for the CDR3: TGTGCCAGCAGCTTCCGGGACCGGAGACTCGAGCAGTACTTC. Its protein product is CASSFRDRRLEQYF.

The genes are TRBV20-1 and TRBJ2-1; TRBD2 agrees at 7 bases. The CDR3 is 11 amino acids. The germline V gene encodes CDR1 DFQATT and CDR2 SNEGSKA (reference sequence). The CDR3 spells CRTGAGREQFF. The CDR3 DNA reads TGCAGGACGGGAGCGGGGAGGGAGCAGTTCTTC.

This clonotype was observed at least ten times. The chain uses TRBV4-1 and TRBJ1-1; D remains ambiguous. CDR1 and CDR2 from the germline V gene are MGHRA and YSYEKL. The V gene lost 0 bases and the J gene lost 3 bases, with 14 bases spanning the gap. The CDR3 is 16 amino acids. CDR3 bases: TGCGCCAGCAGCCAAGATGTGTTAGCCGCGGACACTGAAGCTTTCTTT. Protein: CASSQDVLAADTEAFF.

This clonotype occurred many times. The rearrangement uses TRBV20-1 and TRBJ1-1; D unresolved. Germline CDR1 DFQATT, CDR2 SNEGSKA (reference sequence). CDR3 length: 14 amino acids. The V gene lost 6 bases and the J gene lost 0 bases, with 14 bases spanning the gap. The CDR3 DNA sequence: TGCAGTGCGCCGAGGACGGTGATGAACACTGAAGCTTTCTTT. Translation: CSAPRTVMNTEAFF.

In this sample, this clonotype turned up many times. The chain combines TRBV19 with TRBJ1-1; 7 nucleotides line up with TRBD1. With V trimmed by 3 bases and J by 0 bases, 4 bases remained unmatched. Per the germline V gene, CDR1 is LNHDA and CDR2 is SQIVND (reference sequence). This CDR3 is built from 15 residues. The DNA for the CDR3 is TGTGCCAGTAGTATTCTGACAGGGATGAACACTGAAGCTTTCTTT. This translates into CASSILTGMNTEAFF.

About this clonotype: A much larger clone differs from this one at a single base, so this may be a read error. The chain is built from TRBV14 and TRBJ1-5; 7 bases line up with TRBD1. From germline, CDR1 is SGHDN and CDR2 FVKESK. The CDR3 has 15 residues. After removal of 4 bases from V and 5 bases from J, the junction contained 8 bases not matched to a gene. Here the CDR3 DNA reads TGTGCCAGCAGCCGCTCGAGCAGGGGGGATCAGCCCCAGCATTTT. This gives the protein CASSRSSRGDQPQHF.

This sequence joins TRBV7-2 and TRBJ1-6; tentative D call: TRBD1 (6 bases). Trimming shortened V by 1 base and J by 8 bases, and 9 bases separated the two germline ends. The germline CDR1 and CDR2 sequences are SGHTA and FQGNSA. The CDR3 consists of 14 residues. CDR3 nucleotide sequence: TGTGCCAGCAGCTTAGAAAACAGGGATTCACCCCTCCACTTT. Residues: CASSLENRDSPLHF.

This clonotype was found many times. This chain uses TRBV9 with TRBJ2-3, with no clear D. The CDR3 length is 15 residues. Germline loops: CDR1 SGDLS, CDR2 YYNGEE. Trimming removed 3 bases from V and 0 bases from J, with 11 bases in between. The CDR3 loop is CASSADAASTDTQYF. DNA of the CDR3: TGTGCCAGCAGCGCGGACGCCGCTAGCACAGATACGCAGTATTTT.

The V gene is TRBV29-1, the J gene TRBJ1-3; D perhaps matches TRBD1 (5 bases). V shed 4 bases and J shed 8 bases, with 12 bases lying between them. The CDR3 extends over 12 amino acids. Germline lookup yields CDR1 SQVTM and CDR2 ANQGSEA. The CDR3 loop reads CSVGWGGHTIYF. CDR3 coding DNA: TGCAGCGTTGGGTGGGGCGGACACACCATATATTTT. The full variable domain, its missing parts supplied by reference TRBV29-1 and TRBJ1-3, is SAVISQKPSRDICQRGTSLTIQCQVDSQVTMMFWYRQQPGQSLTLIATANQGSEATYESGFVIDKFPISRPNLTFSTLTVSNMSPEDSSIYLCSVGWGGHTIYFGEGSWLTVV.

The DNA of the CDR3 is TGTGCCAGCAGTTCACAATTGGCCATCTCCTACAATGAGCAGTTCTTC. This encodes CASSSQLAISYNEQFF. The J gene is TRBJ2-1, the V gene TRBV7-6, with D unresolved. Germline lookup yields CDR1 SGHVS and CDR2 FNYEAQ. Trimming removed 6 bases at V and 0 bases at J, with 15 bases between. The CDR3 extends over 16 amino acids.

V is TRBV10-3 and J is TRBJ1-6; 9 bases match TRBD1. Unmatched junction bases numbered 5, after V lost 9 bases and J lost 8 bases. There are 13 residues in the CDR3. Germline lookup yields CDR1 ENHRY and CDR2 SYGVKD. For the CDR3, the DNA is TGTGCCATAGGGACAGGGTCGGATTCACCCCTCCACTTT. It specifies CAIGTGSDSPLHF.

This clonotype was detected ten times or more. The genes are TRBV20-1 and TRBJ2-7; D is possibly TRBD1 (6 bases). The CDR3 has 11 residues. Germline-derived CDR1 and CDR2 are DFQATT and SNEGSKA (reference sequence). Trimming left V 7 bases short and J 3 bases short, with 10 bases between. The chain's CDR3 is CSGTAHYEQYF. The CDR3 nucleotides are TGCAGTGGGACAGCCCACTACGAGCAGTACTTC.